The clone carrying this TCR beta chain has at least ten counts. Donors had localized lung adenocarcinoma, a non-small cell lung cancer. In TCRdb, the PCR reads were re-called with MiXCR into one record per CDR3 protein. The table records 10,000 to 15,000 distinct CDR3 sequences, 56% of them present only once. V was shortened by 0 bases and J by 3 bases, with 12 bases between the two germline ends. CDR1 and CDR2 from the germline V gene are MGHRA and YSYEKL. The CDR3 runs 17 residues. These data are taken from a study of CD4 and CD8 cells across lung adenocarcinoma regions. This clonotype was sampled from a female donor with lung adenocarcinoma. The CD4 and CD8 labels of this study may be unreliable. The V gene is TRBV4-1, the J gene TRBJ2-6; the D is unclear. Material for sequencing was CD8+ T cells from the margin of a lung tumor. The DNA for the CDR3 is TGCGCCAGCAGCCAAGATCTTGTGGGGATTGGGGCCAACGTCCTGACTTTC. Translated, it gives CASSQDLVGIGANVLTF.